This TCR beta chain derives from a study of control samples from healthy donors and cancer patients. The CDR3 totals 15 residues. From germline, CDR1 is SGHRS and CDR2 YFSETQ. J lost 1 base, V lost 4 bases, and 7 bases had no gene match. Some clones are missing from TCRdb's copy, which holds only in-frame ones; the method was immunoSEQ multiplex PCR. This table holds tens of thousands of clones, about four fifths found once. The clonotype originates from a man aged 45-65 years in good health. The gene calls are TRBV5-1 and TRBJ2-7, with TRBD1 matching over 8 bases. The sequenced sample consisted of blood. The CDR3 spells CASSEGQGPSYEQYF. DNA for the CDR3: TGCGCCAGCAGCGAAGGACAGGGACCGTCCTACGAGCAGTACTTC.